These 25 T cell receptor beta chains were all obtained from the same sample, sequenced in a study of T cell clones after liver transplantation. Sequencing of dividing CFSE-low cells from the MLR defined alloreactive TCRbeta sequences. This table comes from immunoSEQ multiplex PCR, and its TCRdb copy is limited to in-frame clones, with some not included. Among 250 to 300 clones, approximately 49% were seen once, and the ten largest hold around 39%. The antigens for these receptors are not known. The source material was CD4+ T cells from cultured PBMCs. These receptors were taken from a human patient who received a liver transplant. Some of the T cells may derive from the graft donor.

This clone turned up a few times. J is TRBJ2-2 and V is TRBV7-9; weak D call: TRBD2 (6 bases). This CDR3 region has 16 residues. V was clipped by 1 base and J by 5 bases, with 14 bases between them. Germline V gene sequence: CDR1 SEHNR, CDR2 FQNEAQ (reference sequence). The CDR3 here is CASSLVGGMKTGELFF. CDR3 coding DNA: TGTGCCAGCAGCTTAGTAGGAGGGATGAAAACCGGGGAGCTGTTTTTT.

CDR3 nucleotide sequence: TGTGCCAGTAGGGGGACAGGGGGGACCGGGAGCACTGAAGCTTTCTTT. Its protein is CASRGTGGTGSTEAFF. This sequence joins TRBV19 and TRBJ1-1; 11 bases are shared with TRBD1. CDR1 LNHDA and CDR2 SQIVND come from the germline V gene (reference sequence). The CDR3 runs 16 residues. Unmatched junction bases numbered 10, after V lost 6 bases and J lost 4 bases.

V usage is TRBV11-1 and J usage is TRBJ2-2; D is unclear. Trimming took 4 bases from V and 0 from J, leaving 6 bases between them. Germline loops: CDR1 SGHAT, CDR2 FQDESV (reference sequence). The CDR3 covers 14 residues. The CDR3 sequence: CASSSDPNTGELFF. The CDR3 DNA reads TGTGCCAGCAGCTCAGACCCGAACACCGGGGAGCTGTTTTTT. The variable domain in full, completed from reference TRBV11-1 and TRBJ2-2, reads EAEVAQSPRYKITEKSQAVAFWCDPISGHATLYWYRQILGQGPELLVQFQDESVVDDSQLPKDRFSAERLKGVDSTLKIQPAELGDSAMYLCASSSDPNTGELFFGEGSRLTVL.

Regarding this clone: This sequence is one base from a far larger clone and is likely a read error. Other DNA sequences within the sample encode an identical CDR3. CDR3: CASSQSRNGYTF. The CDR3 DNA reads TGCGCCAGCAGCCAATCCAGGAATGGCTACACCTTC. This chain connects TRBV16 to TRBJ1-2, with D unclear. The CDR3 consists of 12 residues. Germline V gene sequence: CDR1 KGHSY, CDR2 FQNENV.

This clone was detected once. V usage is TRBV6-5 and J usage is TRBJ1-1, with 7 bases that match TRBD1. The length of the CDR3 is 16 residues. Unmatched junction bases numbered 9, after V lost 2 bases and J lost 3 bases. Per the germline V gene, CDR1 is MNHEY and CDR2 is SVGAGI. The CDR3: CASSYRRTGLYTEAFF. The CDR3 coding sequence is TGTGCCAGCAGTTACCGAAGGACAGGACTCTACACTGAAGCTTTCTTT.

V and J are TRBV6-5 and TRBJ1-2; D is possibly TRBD1 (6 bases). This CDR3 comprises 13 residues. CDR1 is MNHEY and CDR2 is SVGAGI in the germline V gene. V lost 9 bases to trimming and J lost 7 bases, with 18 bases between them. The CDR3 loop reads CASTGTRAFGYTF. The CDR3 bases are TGTGCCAGTACCGGGACACGGGCTTTTGGCTACACCTTC.

In the case of this clone: A much more abundant neighbour one base away suggests this may be a read error. The chain uses TRBV30 and TRBJ1-2; tentative D call: TRBD1 (6 bases). V was shortened by 0 bases and J by 4 bases, with 18 bases between the two germline ends. This CDR3 is built from 16 residues. The germline V gene has CDR1 GTSNPN and CDR2 SVGIG (reference sequence). DNA for the CDR3: TGTGCCTGGAGTGTACAGGTGACAGGCAGAATCTATGGCTACACCTTC. Its protein product is CAWSVQVTGRIYGYTF.

The CDR3 DNA reads as TGTGCCAGCAGCTTAACAGGGGGCGACACTGAAGCTTTCTTT. The encoded protein is CASSLTGGDTEAFF. This chain connects TRBV7-2 to TRBJ1-1, with TRBD1 matching over 9 bases. From germline, CDR1 is SGHTA and CDR2 FQGNSA. V shed 2 bases and J 3 bases; nucleotides not matched to a gene: 1. This CDR3 has 14 residues.

This clone is judged large. The rearrangement joins TRBV9 to TRBJ2-3; a possible D gene is TRBD1 (6 bases). V was cut by 0 bases and J by 3 bases, with 11 bases left in between. Germline assignment: CDR1 SGDLS and CDR2 YYNGEE. The CDR3 consists of 15 residues. CDR3 DNA: TGTGCCAGCAGCGTAGGGACAGTTAAAACAGATACGCAGTATTTT. It specifies CASSVGTVKTDTQYF.

The count of this clone is one. The chain links TRBV4-1 to TRBJ2-7, with a tentative D call TRBD2 (5 bases). The CDR3 runs 17 residues. Germline lookup yields CDR1 MGHRA and CDR2 YSYEKL. The V and J ends lost 1 base and 0 bases respectively, with 16 bases between them. The CDR3: CASSQGRGSRSSYEQYF. In DNA form, the CDR3 reads TGCGCCAGCAGCCAAGGGCGAGGGTCCAGGAGCTCCTACGAGCAGTACTTC.

A few counts support this clone. The chain employs TRBV7-2 and TRBJ2-2; D not certain. The germline gives CDR1 SGHTA, CDR2 FQGNSA. The CDR3 spans 14 residues. The germline V and J ends were trimmed by 2 bases and 2 bases, with 6 bases remaining between them. The CDR3 nucleotides are TGTGCCAGCAGCTTAACTGGCAACACCGGGGAGCTGTTTTTT. This codes for CASSLTGNTGELFF.

The rearrangement uses TRBV9 and TRBJ2-1; no reliable D call. Germline-derived CDR1 and CDR2 are SGDLS and YYNGEE. CDR3 length: 17 amino acids. V shed 0 bases and J shed 0 bases, with 13 bases lying between them. The CDR3 DNA reads TGTGCCAGCAGCGTAGATCCCCCTAGTGACTCCTACAATGAGCAGTTCTTC. Protein product: CASSVDPPSDSYNEQFF.

This chain connects TRBV19 to TRBJ2-1; D is possibly TRBD1 or TRBD2 (5 bases each). Germline V gene sequence: CDR1 LNHDA, CDR2 SQIVND (reference sequence). V lost 7 bases and J 4 bases, leaving 14 bases between the germline ends. This CDR3 is built from 14 residues. The CDR3, as DNA: TGTGCCAGTAAAATGACAGAGCGGTACAATGAGCAGTTCTTC. It codes for CASKMTERYNEQFF.

The chain couples TRBV11-2 to TRBJ1-1; 9 positions match TRBD1. CDR1 is SGHAT, CDR2 FQNNGV, per germline. The length of the CDR3 is 14 residues. The junction had 1 base not matched to a gene; V was cut back by 2 bases and J by 3 bases. This chain's CDR3 is CASSLTGGDTEAFF. The CDR3 nucleotides read TGTGCCAGCAGCTTAACAGGGGGCGACACTGAAGCTTTCTTT. Based on the CDR3 plus reference TRBV11-2 and TRBJ1-1, the full variable domain is EAGVAQSPRYKIIEKRQSVAFWCNPISGHATLYWYQQILGQGPKLLIQFQNNGVVDDSQLPKDRFSAERLKGVDSTLKIQPAKLEDSAVYLCASSLTGGDTEAFFGQGTRLTVV.

The CDR3 loop reads CASSTGFLNTEAFF. CDR3 in DNA: TGCGCCAGCAGTACGGGGTTCCTGAACACTGAAGCTTTCTTT. The rearrangement uses TRBV5-1 and TRBJ1-1; D not certain. The CDR3 runs to 14 residues. Trimming removed 5 bases from V and 0 bases from J, with 11 bases in between. CDR1 is SGHRS and CDR2 is YFSETQ in the germline V gene.

This clone is deemed hyperexpanded. The J gene is TRBJ2-7, the V gene TRBV10-3; 7 bases are shared with TRBD1. CDR1 is ENHRY, CDR2 SYGVKD, per germline. The CDR3 runs 16 residues. Trimming at V came to 2 bases and at J to 3 bases, leaving 10 bases not matched to a gene. CDR3 nucleotide sequence: TGTGCCATCAGTGAGGCGAAACCGGGACAGTACTACGAGCAGTACTTC. This codes for CAISEAKPGQYYEQYF.

This clone was picked up one time. V gene TRBV2 combines with J gene TRBJ1-3; TRBD1 might be the D (6 bases). V gave up 7 bases and J gave up 0 bases, with 13 bases separating them. The CDR3 runs 15 residues. Germline values: CDR1 SNHLY, CDR2 FYNNEI. The CDR3 loop reads CASKTTGGSGNTIYF. The CDR3, as DNA: TGTGCCAGCAAAACGACAGGAGGCTCTGGAAACACCATATATTTT.

This clone turned up a few times. This chain connects TRBV7-6 to TRBJ2-7, with TRBD2 as a possible D gene (6 bases). Trimming left V 0 bases short and J 2 bases short, with 11 bases between. CDR1 is SGHVS and CDR2 is FNYEAQ in the germline V gene. CDR3 size: 15 residues. The CDR3 sequence is CASSLAHGGTYEQYF. For the CDR3, the DNA is TGTGCCAGCAGCTTAGCGCACGGGGGTACCTACGAGCAGTACTTC.

The chain employs TRBV5-1 and TRBJ2-1; D unresolved. Trimming cost V 6 bases and J 11 bases, with 12 bases left between them. The CDR3 has 11 residues. CDR1 is SGHRS, CDR2 YFSETQ, per germline. The CDR3 sequence: CASTDGNQQFF. The CDR3 DNA is TGCGCCAGCACTGACGGTAACCAGCAGTTCTTC.

This clone is termed hyperexpanded. The chain couples TRBV5-1 to TRBJ2-2; D may be TRBD2 (7 bases). Trimming cost V 8 bases and J 2 bases, with 16 bases left between them. Germline V gene sequence: CDR1 SGHRS, CDR2 YFSETQ. The CDR3 length is 15 residues. DNA of the CDR3: TGCGCCAGTAGAAAACAGGGACTAAACACCGGGGAGCTGTTTTTT. This codes for CASRKQGLNTGELFF. Full variable domain (missing parts from reference TRBV5-1 and TRBJ2-2): KAGVTQTPRYLIKTRGQQVTLSCSPISGHRSVSWYQQTPGQGLQFLFEYFSETQRNKGNFPGRFSGRQFSNSRSEMNVSTLELGDSALYLCASRKQGLNTGELFFGEGSRLTVL.

V is TRBV7-4 and J is TRBJ1-1; 9 nucleotides line up with TRBD1. The junction had 1 base not matched to a gene; V was cut back by 2 bases and J by 3 bases. Per the germline V gene, CDR1 is SGHVT and CDR2 is SQSDAQ. This CDR3 has 14 amino acids. The CDR3 is CASSLTGGDTEAFF. CDR3 bases: TGTGCCAGCAGCTTAACAGGGGGCGACACTGAAGCTTTCTTT.

The V gene is TRBV1, the J gene TRBJ2-6; TRBD2 is taken as the D call from the table, unchecked against the DNA. TRBV1 is flagged as a pseudogene. The CDR3 runs to 18 residues. CDR3 amino acids: CTSRPGGLCTSRANVLTF. CDR3 coding DNA: TGCACCAGCAGACCCGGGGGTTTGTGCACAAGTCGGGCCAACGTCCTGACTTTC.

This clone was picked up a small number of times. In DNA form, the CDR3 reads TGTGCCAGCAGCTTGGCCCAGGGACAGGGGGCTTACGAGACCCAGTACTTC. This encodes CASSLAQGQGAYETQYF. The chain has TRBV5-8 and TRBJ2-5; TRBD1 matches at 12 bases. The CDR3 is 17 amino acids. The V gene's germline CDR1 is SGHTS and CDR2 YDEGEE. V was clipped by 0 bases and J by 5 bases; unmatched bases: 8.

By frequency in the sample, this clone is large. The chain uses TRBV7-9 and TRBJ2-7; 11 bases match TRBD2. V shed 4 bases and J 4 bases; nucleotides not matched to a gene: 6. This CDR3 is built from 15 residues. Per germline, CDR1 SEHNR and CDR2 FQNEAQ (reference sequence). CDR3 sequence (DNA): TGTGCCAGCAGCTCCACGACTAGCGGGAAATACGAGCAGTACTTC. Translated: CASSSTTSGKYEQYF.

This clone was counted a few times. This chain connects TRBV11-2 to TRBJ1-2; tentative D call: TRBD1 (5 bases). The CDR3 covers 15 residues. Trimming took off 1 base at V and 4 bases at J, with 13 bases between the two ends. Germline CDR1 is SGHAT and CDR2 is FQNNGV. This CDR3 is CASSLGGGDRYGYTF. The CDR3 DNA sequence: TGTGCCAGCAGCTTAGGCGGGGGGGACCGCTATGGCTACACCTTC.